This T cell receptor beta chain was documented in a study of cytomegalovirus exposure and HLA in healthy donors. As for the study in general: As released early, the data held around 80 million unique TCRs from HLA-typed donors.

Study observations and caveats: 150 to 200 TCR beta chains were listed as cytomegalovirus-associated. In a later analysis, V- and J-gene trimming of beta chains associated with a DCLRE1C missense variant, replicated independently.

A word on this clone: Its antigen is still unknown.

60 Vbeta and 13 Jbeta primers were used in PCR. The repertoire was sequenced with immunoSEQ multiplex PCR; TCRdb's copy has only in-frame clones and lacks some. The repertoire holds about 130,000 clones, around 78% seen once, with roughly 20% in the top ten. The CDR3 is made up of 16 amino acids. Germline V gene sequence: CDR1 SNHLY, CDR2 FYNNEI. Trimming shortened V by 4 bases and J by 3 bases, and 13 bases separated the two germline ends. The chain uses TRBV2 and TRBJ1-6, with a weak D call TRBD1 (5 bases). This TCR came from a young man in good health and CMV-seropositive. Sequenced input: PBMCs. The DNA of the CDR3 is TGTGCCAGCAGTGGTGTAACAGGCGACTATAATTCACCCCTCCACTTT. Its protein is CASSGVTGDYNSPLHF.